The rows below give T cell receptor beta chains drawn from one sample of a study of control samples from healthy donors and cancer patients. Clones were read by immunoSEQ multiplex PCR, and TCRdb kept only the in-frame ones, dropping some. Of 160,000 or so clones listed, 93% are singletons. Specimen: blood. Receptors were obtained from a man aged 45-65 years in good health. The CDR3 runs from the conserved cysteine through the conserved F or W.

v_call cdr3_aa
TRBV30 CAWSVTGAPVRF
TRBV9 CASSVYQDMAGELFF
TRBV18 CASSPRTDTQYF
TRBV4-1 CASSQEGQGVNQPQHF
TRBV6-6 CASNRGSDANEKLFF
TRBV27 CASSFRGTEAFF
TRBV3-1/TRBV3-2 CASSSRDRKYNEQFF
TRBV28 CASSFLPGAAGELFF
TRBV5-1 CASSLAPGENTEAFF
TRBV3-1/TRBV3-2 CASSQGTGGYQPQHF
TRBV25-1 CASKWAGSYEQYF
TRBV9 CASSVGWTGSTDTQYF
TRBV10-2 CASSGQGGQPQHF
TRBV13 CASSSNSGTDGYTF
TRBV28 CASSLGHEQFF
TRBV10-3 CAISGTGLQNYGYTF
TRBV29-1 CSVEDGEAQETQYF
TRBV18 CASSVVSGTAAGELFF
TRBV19 CASSTSGLSNQPQHF
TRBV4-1 CASSQGSGALAYEQYF
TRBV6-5 CASRRQETQYF
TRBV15 CATSRGGSGSSNNEQFF
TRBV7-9 CASSPDRAYGYTF
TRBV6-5 CASRPGHLNSPLHF
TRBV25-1 CASSEWDFTDTQYF
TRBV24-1 CATSDWDRDRGQYF
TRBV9 CASSPRTGTSGANVLTF
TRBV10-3 CAISESIGGGQPQHF
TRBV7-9 CASSPGQPDGYTF
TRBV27 CASSTQRGAGGYNEQFF
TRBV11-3 CASSLRAGSTEAFF
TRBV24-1 CATSNGRLGDRAQHF